This paragraph reports one TCR beta chain. Its antigen is unidentified. This sample is part of a study of T cells in Graves' hyperthyroidism and ophthalmopathy. Regarding the study as a whole: The model's output predicted ophthalmopathy at a median of about 6.5 months prior to onset. Ophthalmopathy cases were set apart from stable hyperthyroidism by a 13 V-J model.

Uncontrolled infections, other autoimmune diseases, pregnancy or lactation led to exclusion of patients. The germline V gene has CDR1 MDHEN and CDR2 SYDVKM. There are 13 residues in the CDR3. Trimming at V came to 4 bases and at J to 10 bases, leaving 8 bases not matched to a gene. Researchers took RNA transcripts and amplified the TCR beta CDR3 regions from them. Researchers ran a first-round RT-PCR on the TCR CDR3 using the HTBI primer set. TCRdb reprocessed the multiplex PCR reads with MiXCR, giving one entry per CDR3 protein. The sample has roughly 550,000 distinct CDR3 sequences, about 16% seen once.

The source is a woman aged 30 to 39 with Graves' ophthalmopathy. Sequenced sample: blood. The V call is TRBV28, the J call TRBJ2-3; 7 bases are shared with TRBD2. Written as DNA, the CDR3 is TGTGCCAGCAGTTCTGGGAGGGTCGTTGCGCAGTATTTT. Translation gives CASSSGRVVAQYF.